Listed below are T cell receptor beta chains from one sample, sequenced in a study of T cells in tumors and immune-related adverse events. Assay used: immunoSEQ multiplex PCR; TCRdb lists only in-frame clones, some missing. The table records around 10,000 clones, around 92% of them present only once. The sequences come from lymph node tissue, collected from a patient treated with anti-PD-1 therapy. These receptor sequences come from a female donor with metastatic renal cell carcinoma. Both conserved end residues are part of each CDR3. Fields, in order: V gene, clone size, D gene, CDR3 length, J gene, CDR3 protein, CDR3 DNA. The D gene is left open where the match is weak. Size is stated for part of the rows, as once, few or many counts, or as a class when the clone is expanded.

TRBV28,once,TRBD1,14,TRBJ2-7,CASRWTGRGYEQYF,TGTGCCAGCAGGTGGACAGGCCGAGGCTACGAGCAGTACTTC
TRBV27,NA,TRBD1,14,TRBJ2-1,CASRRDRATNEQFF,TGTGCCAGCAGGAGGGACAGGGCGACCAATGAGCAGTTCTTC
TRBV6-1,NA,NA,15,TRBJ1-5,CASSFDRNSNQPQHF,TGTGCCAGCAGTTTCGACAGGAATAGCAATCAGCCCCAGCATTTT
TRBV5-1,NA,NA,14,TRBJ1-1,CASSLRTDGAEAFF,TGCGCCAGCAGCTTGCGGACAGACGGAGCTGAAGCTTTCTTT
TRBV4-1,NA,TRBD2,15,TRBJ2-1,CASSQLAGWYNEQFF,TGCGCCAGCAGCCAACTAGCGGGATGGTACAATGAGCAGTTCTTC
TRBV10-1,NA,TRBD1,14,TRBJ1-2,CASSASGQNYGYTF,TGCGCCAGCAGTGCATCGGGACAGAACTATGGCTACACCTTC
TRBV19,NA,NA,13,TRBJ2-7,CASTKDSSYEQYF,TGTGCCAGTACTAAAGACAGCTCCTACGAGCAGTACTTC
TRBV27,NA,TRBD2,14,TRBJ2-5,CASSFRGGPYEKYF,TGTGCCAGCAGTTTTCGGGGGGGGCCTTACGAGAAGTACTTC
TRBV19,NA,TRBD1,15,TRBJ2-1,CASRNTGTGGNEQFF,TGTGCCAGTAGAAATACCGGGACAGGGGGGAATGAGCAGTTCTTC
TRBV5-4,NA,TRBD1,14,TRBJ1-6,CASSWDRDNSPLHF,TGTGCCAGCAGCTGGGACAGGGATAATTCACCCCTCCACTTT
TRBV6-5,NA,NA,12,TRBJ1-2,CASTPDGYGYTF,TGTGCCAGCACCCCGGACGGCTATGGCTACACCTTC
TRBV28,NA,NA,14,TRBJ2-7,CASRGQGSSYEQYF,TGTGCCAGCAGGGGGCAGGGGAGCTCCTACGAGCAGTACTTC
TRBV6-1,once,NA,12,TRBJ2-7,CASRVAYHEQYF,TGTGCCAGCAGGGTAGCGTATCACGAGCAGTACTTC